This TCR beta chain stems from a study of beta chain features in type 1 diabetes. Sequencing targeted expressed TCRB transcripts, as all isolated RNA had been reverse transcribed. Produced via immunoSEQ multiplex PCR; TCRdb's table is partial and in-frame only. Of roughly 450,000 clones listed, around 14% are singletons. The CDR3 covers 13 residues. The germline V and J ends were trimmed by 7 bases and 2 bases, with 10 bases remaining between them. Per germline, CDR1 MNHEY and CDR2 SVGAGI. The sequence was collected from a man younger than 40 in good health. The rearrangement joins TRBV6-5 to TRBJ2-3; weak D call: TRBD2 (6 bases). Specimen: naive CD4+ T cells from blood. The CDR3 DNA reads TGTGCCAGCAACCGGGACTTCACAGATACGCAGTATTTT. Its translation is CASNRDFTDTQYF.